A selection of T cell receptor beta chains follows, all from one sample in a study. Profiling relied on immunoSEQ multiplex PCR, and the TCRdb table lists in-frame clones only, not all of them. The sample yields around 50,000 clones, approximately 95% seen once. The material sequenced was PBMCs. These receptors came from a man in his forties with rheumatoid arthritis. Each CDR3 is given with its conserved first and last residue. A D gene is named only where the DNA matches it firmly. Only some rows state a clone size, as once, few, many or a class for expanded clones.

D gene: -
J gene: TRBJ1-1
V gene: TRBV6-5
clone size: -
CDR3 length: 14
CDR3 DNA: TGTGCCAGCACCTACGGTGGGATGAACACTGAAGCTTTCTTT
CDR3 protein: CASTYGGMNTEAFF

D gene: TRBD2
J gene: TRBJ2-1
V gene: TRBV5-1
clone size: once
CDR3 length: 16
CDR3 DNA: TGCGCCAGCAGCTTGACAAGCGGGAGCCTATACAATGAGCAGTTCTTC
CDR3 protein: CASSLTSGSLYNEQFF

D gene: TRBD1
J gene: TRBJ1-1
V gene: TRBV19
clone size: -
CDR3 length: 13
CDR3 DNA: TGTGCCAGTAGTGACAGGGGGCAAAGTGAAGCTTTCTTT
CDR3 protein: CASSDRGQSEAFF

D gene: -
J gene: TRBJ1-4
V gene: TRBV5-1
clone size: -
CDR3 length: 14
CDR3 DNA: TGCGCCAGCAGCTTGGAGGGAACTAATGAAAAACTGTTTTTT
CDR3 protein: CASSLEGTNEKLFF

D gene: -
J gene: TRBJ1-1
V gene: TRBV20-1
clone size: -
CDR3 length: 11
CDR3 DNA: TGCAGTGCGACAACGAACACTGAAGCTTTCTTT
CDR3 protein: CSATTNTEAFF

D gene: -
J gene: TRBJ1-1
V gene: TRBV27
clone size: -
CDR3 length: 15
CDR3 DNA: TGTGCCAGCAGTCCTCCCGGGGGTCCGAACACTGAAGCTTTCTTT
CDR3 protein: CASSPPGGPNTEAFF

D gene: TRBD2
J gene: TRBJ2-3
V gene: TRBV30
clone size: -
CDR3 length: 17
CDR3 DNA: TGTGCCTGGAGTGTACGTTCCATGACGGGGGGTCGGGATACGCAGTATTTT
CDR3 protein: CAWSVRSMTGGRDTQYF

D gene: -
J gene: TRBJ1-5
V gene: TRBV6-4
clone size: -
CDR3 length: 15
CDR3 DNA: TGTGCCAGCAAAGACAGTCCTTATAGCAATCAGCCCCAGCATTTT
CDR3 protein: CASKDSPYSNQPQHF

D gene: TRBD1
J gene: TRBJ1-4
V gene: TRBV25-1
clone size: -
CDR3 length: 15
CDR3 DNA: TGTGCCAGCAGCCGGGGACAGGGCAACAGTGAAAAACTGTTTTTT
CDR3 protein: CASSRGQGNSEKLFF

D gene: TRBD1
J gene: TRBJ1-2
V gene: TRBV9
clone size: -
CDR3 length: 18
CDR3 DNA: TGTGCCAGCAGCGTAGTAGGAGGGGGCCCAACCTCTAACTATGGCTACACCTTC
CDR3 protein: CASSVVGGGPTSNYGYTF

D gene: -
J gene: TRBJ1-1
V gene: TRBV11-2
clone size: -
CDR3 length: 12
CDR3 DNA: TGTGCCAGCAGCTTAACCACCGGGGGAGCTTTCTTT
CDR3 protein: CASSLTTGGAFF

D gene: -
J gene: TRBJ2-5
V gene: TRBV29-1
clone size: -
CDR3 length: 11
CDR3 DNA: TGCAGCGTGGGCGGGCAAGAGACCCAGTACTTC
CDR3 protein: CSVGGQETQYF

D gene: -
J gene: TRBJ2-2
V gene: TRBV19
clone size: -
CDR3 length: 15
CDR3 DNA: TGTGCCAGTAGGCTAGCGCACGCGAACACCGGGGAGCTGTTTTTT
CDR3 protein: CASRLAHANTGELFF

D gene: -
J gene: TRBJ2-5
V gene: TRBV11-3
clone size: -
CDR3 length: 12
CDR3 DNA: TGTGCCAGCAGCTTCGGTTCTACGACCCAGTACTTC
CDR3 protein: CASSFGSTTQYF

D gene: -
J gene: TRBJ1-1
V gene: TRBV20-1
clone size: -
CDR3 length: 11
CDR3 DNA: TGCAGTGCTGATCGAGGCACTGAAGCTTTCTTT
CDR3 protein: CSADRGTEAFF

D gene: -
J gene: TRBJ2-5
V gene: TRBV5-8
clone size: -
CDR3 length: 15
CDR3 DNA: TGTGCCAGCAGCTTCATCAGGACCGGCCAAGAGACCCAGTACTTC
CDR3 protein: CASSFIRTGQETQYF

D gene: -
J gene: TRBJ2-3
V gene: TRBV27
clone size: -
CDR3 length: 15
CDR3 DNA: TGTGCCAGCAGTTTAAGGGACGCGATCACAGATACGCAGTATTTT
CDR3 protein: CASSLRDAITDTQYF

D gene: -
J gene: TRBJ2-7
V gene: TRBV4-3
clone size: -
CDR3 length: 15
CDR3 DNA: TGCGCCAGCAGCCAAGATGGCGCAGGGGAATACGAGCAGTACTTC
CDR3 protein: CASSQDGAGEYEQYF

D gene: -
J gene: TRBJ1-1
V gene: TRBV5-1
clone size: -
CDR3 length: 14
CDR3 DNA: TGCGCCAGCAGTGGGGGCGGTGGTAACACTGAAGCTTTCTTT
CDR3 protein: CASSGGGGNTEAFF

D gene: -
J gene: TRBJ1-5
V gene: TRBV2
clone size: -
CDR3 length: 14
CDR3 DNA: TGTGCCAGCAGCCAGCGGGGGGGGCTCGTGCCCCAGCATTTT
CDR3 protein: CASSQRGGLVPQHF

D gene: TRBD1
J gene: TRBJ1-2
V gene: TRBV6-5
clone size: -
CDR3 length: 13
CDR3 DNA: TGTGCCAGCAGTTCGACAGGGCTGGGTGGCTACACCTTC
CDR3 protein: CASSSTGLGGYTF

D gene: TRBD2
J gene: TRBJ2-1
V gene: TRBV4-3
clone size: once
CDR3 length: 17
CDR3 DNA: TGCGCCAGCAGCCAAGATCCGCTAGCGGGTGCACTCAATGAGCAGTTCTTC
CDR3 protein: CASSQDPLAGALNEQFF

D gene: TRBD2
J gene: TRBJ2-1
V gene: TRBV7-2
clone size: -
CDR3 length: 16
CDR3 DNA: TGTGCCAGCAGCACCCGACTAAGCGGGGCCTACAATGAGCAGTTCTTC
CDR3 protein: CASSTRLSGAYNEQFF

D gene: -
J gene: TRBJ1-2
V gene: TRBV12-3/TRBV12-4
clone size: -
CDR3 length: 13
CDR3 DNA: TGTGCCAGCAGCCCGGGCCCTAACTGGGGCTACACCTTC
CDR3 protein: CASSPGPNWGYTF

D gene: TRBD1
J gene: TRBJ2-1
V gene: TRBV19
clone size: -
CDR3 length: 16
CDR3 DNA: TGTGCCAGTAGCTTATTACCGGGACAGGGGTGGATTGGGCAGTTCTTC
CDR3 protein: CASSLLPGQGWIGQFF

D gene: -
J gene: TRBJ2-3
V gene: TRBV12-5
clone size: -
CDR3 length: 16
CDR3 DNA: TGTGCTAGTGGTTTGTCTCCGGGATTAAGCACAGATACGCAGTATTTT
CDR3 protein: CASGLSPGLSTDTQYF

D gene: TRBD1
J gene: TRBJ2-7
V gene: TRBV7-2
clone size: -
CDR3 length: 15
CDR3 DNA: TGTGCCAGCAGCGCTCGGGACAGGGGATTCCACGAGCAGTACTTC
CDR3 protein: CASSARDRGFHEQYF

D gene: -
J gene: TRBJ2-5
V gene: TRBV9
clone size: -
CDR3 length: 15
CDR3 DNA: TGTGCCAGCAGCGTAGGGTTAGGGGGAAGAGAGACCCAGTACTTC
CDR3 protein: CASSVGLGGRETQYF

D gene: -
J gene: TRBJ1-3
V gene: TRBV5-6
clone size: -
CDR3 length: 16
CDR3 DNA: TGTGCCAGCAGCCATAGACAGATCACTTCTGGAAACACCATATATTTT
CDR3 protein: CASSHRQITSGNTIYF

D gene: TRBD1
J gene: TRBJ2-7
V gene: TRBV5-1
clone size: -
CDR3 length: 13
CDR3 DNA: TGCGCCAGCAGCCTGACAGGGGCCTACGAGCAGTACTTC
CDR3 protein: CASSLTGAYEQYF

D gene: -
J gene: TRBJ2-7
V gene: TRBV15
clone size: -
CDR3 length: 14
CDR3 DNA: TGTGCCACCAGCAGATGGACGGAGTCCTACGAGCAGTACTTC
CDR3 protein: CATSRWTESYEQYF

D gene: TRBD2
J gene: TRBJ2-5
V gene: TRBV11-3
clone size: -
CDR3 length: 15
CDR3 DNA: TGTGCCAGCAGCCCTAACGGCGGGGGGCAAGAGACCCAGTACTTC
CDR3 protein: CASSPNGGGQETQYF

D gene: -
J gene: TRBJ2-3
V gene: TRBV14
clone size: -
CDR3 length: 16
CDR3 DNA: TGTGCCAGCAGCCAAGGCATTAGCGCGTCCACAGATACGCAGTATTTT
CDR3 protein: CASSQGISASTDTQYF

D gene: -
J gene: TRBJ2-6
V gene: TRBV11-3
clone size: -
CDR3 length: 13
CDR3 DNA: TGTGCCAGCAGCTTACCTGGGGCCAACGTCCTGACTTTC
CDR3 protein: CASSLPGANVLTF

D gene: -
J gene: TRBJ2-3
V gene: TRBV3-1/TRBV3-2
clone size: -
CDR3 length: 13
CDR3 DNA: TGTGCCAGCAGCCCAAAGGGGGCAGATACGCAGTATTTT
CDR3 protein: CASSPKGADTQYF

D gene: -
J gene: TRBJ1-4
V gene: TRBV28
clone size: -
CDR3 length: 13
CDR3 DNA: TGTGCCAGCAGCCCAACAACTAATGAAAAACTGTTTTTT
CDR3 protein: CASSPTTNEKLFF

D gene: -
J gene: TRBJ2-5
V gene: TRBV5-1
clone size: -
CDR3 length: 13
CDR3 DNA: TGCGCCAGCAGCTTGGGACAGCAAGAGACCCAGTACTTC
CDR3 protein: CASSLGQQETQYF

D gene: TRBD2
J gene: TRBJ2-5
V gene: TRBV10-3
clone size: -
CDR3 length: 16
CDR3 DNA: TGTGCCATCAGTGGGGGACTAGCGGGAGTCGATGAGACCCAGTACTTC
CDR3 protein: CAISGGLAGVDETQYF

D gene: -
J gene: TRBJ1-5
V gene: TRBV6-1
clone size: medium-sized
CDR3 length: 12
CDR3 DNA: TGTGCCAGCAGTGAAGGTAATCAGCCCCAGCATTTT
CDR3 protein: CASSEGNQPQHF

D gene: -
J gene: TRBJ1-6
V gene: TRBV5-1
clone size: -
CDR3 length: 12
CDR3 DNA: TGCGCCAGCAGCTTGGCCGGGGCTCCCCTCCACTTT
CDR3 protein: CASSLAGAPLHF

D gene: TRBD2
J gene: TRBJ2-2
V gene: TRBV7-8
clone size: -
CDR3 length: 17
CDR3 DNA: TGTGCCAGCAGCTTAGTCGCGGGGGGCTTTCTCACCGGGGAGCTGTTTTTT
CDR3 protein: CASSLVAGGFLTGELFF

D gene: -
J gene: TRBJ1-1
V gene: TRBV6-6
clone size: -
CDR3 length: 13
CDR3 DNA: TGTGCCAGCAGTTACTCCGGGGGGCGAGACCAAAATTTT
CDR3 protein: CASSYSGGRDQNF

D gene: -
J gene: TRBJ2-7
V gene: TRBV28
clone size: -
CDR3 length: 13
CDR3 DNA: TGTGCCAGGTCCCCCCGGCCTGCCTACGAGCAGTACTTC
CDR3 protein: CARSPRPAYEQYF

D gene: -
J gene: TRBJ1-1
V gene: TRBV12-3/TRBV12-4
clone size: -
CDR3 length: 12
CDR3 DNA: TGTGCCAGCAGTTTTGCGGAAAGAGAAGCTTTCTTT
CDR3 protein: CASSFAEREAFF